This T cell receptor beta chain was retrieved from a study of blood T cell repertoires in COVID-19. On the study more broadly: Whether acute or convalescent, the COVID-19 samples came from the United States, Italy and Spain. Sample material is recorded as cDNA or gDNA derived from T cells, B-cell-depleted T cells, or PBMCs.

Methods used by the authors: The authors estimated nucleated cell counts from reference gene primer amplification. This table comes from immunoSEQ multiplex PCR, and its TCRdb copy is limited to in-frame clones, with some not included. The D gene and trimming were derived from the DNA, and the V and J assignments and clone size from that table. In the table there are 100,000 to 150,000 clones, about 79% of which are singletons. Losses at the gene ends were 0 bases for V and 1 base for J; bases not matched to a gene: 3. Germline lookup yields CDR1 MNHEY and CDR2 SVGAGI. CDR3 length: 16 amino acids. Sequencing was done on a sample of peripheral blood. The J gene is TRBJ2-7, the V gene TRBV6-5; 10 positions agree with TRBD2. This TCR was sampled from a woman between 45 and 65 years old with acute or convalescent COVID-19. CDR3 DNA sequence: TGTGCCAGCAGTTACTCGATACTAGCGGGGTCCTACGAGCAGTACTTC. It translates to CASSYSILAGSYEQYF.